These 32 T cell receptor beta chains share one sample of origin, sequenced in a study of blood T cells in healthy people across ages. It was with a sample-barcoded 5' primer and a J-beta primer mix that a second PCR of roughly 6 to 12 cycles was run. Via MiXCR, TCRdb re-called the 5' RACE reads, giving one row per CDR3 protein. This table has hundreds of thousands of distinct CDR3 sequences, about 50% appearing once. Sequences were obtained from blood. These receptors came from a woman older than 75 in good health.

This clonotype was seen only a few times. This chain uses TRBV3-1 with TRBJ2-2, with a weak D call TRBD2 (6 bases). This CDR3 region has 15 residues. The V end lost 2 bases, the J end lost 4 bases, and 11 bases lay between the germline ends. Germline V gives CDR1 LGHDT, CDR2 YNNKEL (reference sequence). The CDR3 DNA sequence: TGTGCCAGCAGCCAAAGGCGGGGCATCACCGGGGAGCTGTTTTTT. Its translation is CASSQRRGITGELFF.

In this sample, this clonotype turned up a few times. This chain connects TRBV20-1 to TRBJ1-6; D is undetermined. This CDR3 spans 15 amino acids. Germline assignment: CDR1 DFQATT and CDR2 SNEGSKA (reference sequence). V lost 0 bases and J lost 1, with 7 bases in between. CDR3 sequence: CSARDPRSYNSPLHF. In nucleotides, the CDR3 is TGCAGTGCTAGAGATCCCAGGTCCTATAATTCACCCCTCCACTTT.

The chain is built from TRBV30 and TRBJ1-4; maybe TRBD1 (6 bases). The V gene's germline CDR1 is GTSNPN and CDR2 SVGIG (reference sequence). V was trimmed by 6 bases and J by 3 bases, leaving 11 bases between them. The CDR3 totals 13 residues. Written as DNA, the CDR3 is TGTGCCTGCTTACAGGGCTCTAATGAAAAACTGTTTTTT. It translates to CACLQGSNEKLFF.

This clonotype was counted between two and nine times. This may arise from a read error, as a much more abundant clone is one base away. This chain connects TRBV18 to TRBJ2-3; the D gene could be TRBD1 or TRBD2 (5 bases each). CDR1 KGHSH and CDR2 LQKENI come from the germline V gene. There are 14 residues in the CDR3. V was shortened by 5 bases and J by 2 bases, with 11 bases between the two germline ends. CDR3 nucleotides: TGTGCCAGCTCATCCGGGGCCACCACAGATACGCAGTATTTT. Protein product: CASSSGATTDTQYF.

This clonotype has ten or more counts. CDR3 loop: CASSLVTSGSTDTQYF. The CDR3 DNA is TGCGCCAGCAGCTTAGTGACTAGCGGAAGCACAGATACGCAGTATTTT. The chain couples TRBV5-1 to TRBJ2-3, with 9 bases lining up with TRBD2. In germline, CDR1 is SGHRS, CDR2 YFSETQ. The CDR3 spans 16 residues. The V gene end was trimmed by 2 bases and the J gene end by 0 bases; junction bases not matched to a gene: 4.

This clonotype was picked up a small number of times. The V gene is TRBV28, the J gene TRBJ2-7, with D perhaps TRBD2 (5 bases). Trimming shortened V by 8 bases and J by 6 bases, and 17 bases separated the two germline ends. Germline assignment: CDR1 MDHEN and CDR2 SYDVKM. The CDR3 is 13 amino acids. CDR3 protein: CASLLEIHGEQYF. CDR3 in DNA: TGTGCCAGCCTACTAGAAATCCATGGCGAGCAGTACTTC. Full variable domain (remainder filled in from reference TRBV28 and TRBJ2-7): DVKVTQSSRYLVKRTGEKVFLECVQDMDHENMFWYRQDPGLGLRLIYFSYDVKMKEKGDIPEGYSVSREKKERFSLILESASTNQTSMYLCASLLEIHGEQYFGPGTRLTVT.

In DNA, the CDR3 is TGTGCCAGCAGCCAAGACAGGCCTCCGGGCCCCGATACGCAGTATTTT. It encodes CASSQDRPPGPDTQYF. The chain couples TRBV3-1 to TRBJ2-3; D remains unclear. Trimming pared 0 bases from V and 6 bases from J, leaving 16 bases between. The CDR3 runs 16 residues. Germline loops: CDR1 LGHDT, CDR2 YNNKEL (reference sequence).

This clonotype was detected a few times. The junction and the germline gene differ at one end; a read error may be behind it. The chain has TRBV7-6 and TRBJ2-1, with a weak D call TRBD1 (6 bases). Germline loops: CDR1 SGHVS, CDR2 FNYEAQ. This CDR3 is built from 16 residues. CDR3 in amino acids: CAGSWTGTQTWNEQFF. CDR3 in DNA: TGTGCCGGCAGCTGGACCGGGACACAAACCTGGAATGAGCAGTTCTTC.

This clonotype was found a few times. V usage is TRBV5-1 and J usage is TRBJ2-7; D gene uncertain. The CDR3 has 11 amino acids. Trimming removed 3 bases from V and 4 bases from J, with 5 bases in between. CDR1 SGHRS and CDR2 YFSETQ come from the germline V gene. This CDR3 is CASSSKYEQYF. The CDR3 DNA is TGCGCCAGCAGCTCGAAATACGAGCAGTACTTC.

This clonotype was picked up a small number of times. CDR3 residues: CATSDLQGEGTDTQYF. CDR3 nucleotides: TGTGCCACCAGTGATTTACAGGGTGAGGGCACAGATACGCAGTATTTT. The chain carries TRBV24-1 and TRBJ2-3, with a tentative D call TRBD1 (6 bases). The CDR3 length is 16 residues. V was shortened by 1 base and J by 1 base, with 11 bases between the two germline ends. CDR1 and CDR2 from the germline V gene are KGHDR and SFDVKD.

In its sample, this clonotype was seen many times. The chain joins TRBV5-1 to TRBJ2-5; no clear D. Per germline, CDR1 SGHRS and CDR2 YFSETQ. The CDR3 spans 12 residues. The V gene lost 0 bases and the J gene lost 5 bases, with 5 bases spanning the gap. The CDR3 region is CASSLAWETQYF. The CDR3 DNA reads TGCGCCAGCAGCTTGGCCTGGGAGACCCAGTACTTC.

The chain links TRBV3-1 to TRBJ2-1; 8 positions match TRBD1. This CDR3 comprises 15 residues. Losses at the gene ends were 4 bases for V and 4 bases for J; bases not matched to a gene: 6. The germline gives CDR1 LGHDT, CDR2 YNNKEL (reference sequence). This CDR3 reads CASSPRTGQYNEQFF. The CDR3 coding sequence is TGTGCCAGCAGCCCACGGACAGGGCAGTACAATGAGCAGTTCTTC.

This chain connects TRBV29-1 to TRBJ2-7; D is uncertain. CDR1 is SQVTM and CDR2 is ANQGSEA in the germline V gene. The V end was cut by 6 bases, the J end by 9 bases, with 21 bases between. This CDR3 comprises 13 residues. CDR3: CSVGVLYYNGQYF. DNA for the CDR3: TGCAGCGTGGGTGTACTATACTACAATGGGCAGTACTTC.

Here the CDR3 DNA reads TGTGCCAGCGGACAGGTTCTAAACACTGAAGCTTTCTTT. Its protein product is CASGQVLNTEAFF. V gene TRBV6-1 combines with J gene TRBJ1-1; 7 bases agree with TRBD1. CDR3 length: 13 residues. The V segment lost 8 bases and the J segment 2 bases; nucleotides outside the gene matches: 5. The V gene's germline CDR1 is MNHNS and CDR2 SASEGT.

The rearrangement joins TRBV6-6 to TRBJ2-1; the D gene could be TRBD1 or TRBD2 (6 bases each). Germline V CDR1 and CDR2: MNHNY, SVGAGI (reference sequence). Deletions cut 6 bases from V and 6 bases from J, with 15 bases between. The length of the CDR3 is 14 residues. CDR3 loop: CASSAGGGGNEQFF. The DNA for the CDR3 is TGTGCCAGCAGCGCCGGGGGCGGAGGCAATGAGCAGTTCTTC.

Turning to this clonotype: At one of its ends the junction is not consistent with the germline gene, which may arise from a read error. The chain recombines TRBV6-1 with TRBJ2-1, with D possibly TRBD1 on 5 matching bases. This CDR3 has 12 amino acids. CDR1 and CDR2 (germline): MNHNS, SASEGT. CDR3 residues: CASSKDSNERFF. In nucleotides, the CDR3 is TGTGCCAGCAGCAAAGACAGTAATGAGCGGTTCTTC.

This clonotype was counted at least ten times. The chain recombines TRBV7-2 with TRBJ1-5, with 7 nucleotides matching TRBD1. Germline CDR1 SGHTA, CDR2 FQGNSA. This CDR3 is built from 19 residues. Germline trimming cut 1 base from V and 2 bases from J; bases unmatched to any gene: 14. CDR3 DNA sequence: TGTGCCAGCAGCTTAGGTGGTCGGACAGGCTGGTCGGGCAATCAGCCCCAGCATTTT. Its protein product is CASSLGGRTGWSGNQPQHF.

A word on this clonotype: A much larger clone sits a single nucleotide away, making a read error possible. The chain uses TRBV2 and TRBJ2-7; D could derive from TRBD1 or TRBD2 (5 bases each). The CDR3 length is 16 residues. CDR1 and CDR2 (germline): SNHLY, FYNNEI. The CDR3 DNA reads as TGTGCCGGCAGTGAAATGTTTGGGACCCCGACCTACGAGCAGTACTTC. Amino acids: CAGSEMFGTPTYEQYF.

The table lists this clonotype with many counts. The gene calls are TRBV24-1 and TRBJ2-6; 8 bases fit TRBD1. V dropped 5 bases and J dropped 0; count of bases not matched to a gene: 5. Germline V gene lookup returns CDR1 KGHDR and CDR2 SFDVKD. The CDR3 sequence is 17 residues long. In DNA, the CDR3 is TGTGCCACCAGTGGACAGGGGTCCTTCTCTGGGGCCAACGTCCTGACTTTC. Amino acids: CATSGQGSFSGANVLTF.

The chain is built from TRBV6-1 and TRBJ2-2; D might be TRBD1 (5 bases). CDR1 and CDR2 (germline): MNHNS, SASEGT. This CDR3 is built from 16 residues. V lost 7 bases and J 3 bases, leaving 18 bases between the germline ends. CDR3: CASIHRQSVDTGELFF. The CDR3 DNA reads as TGTGCCAGCATCCATAGACAGTCCGTGGACACCGGGGAGCTGTTTTTT.

For this clonotype: This may be a read error: a much more frequent sequence differs by one nucleotide. V usage is TRBV29-1 and J usage is TRBJ2-7, with 8 positions matching TRBD2. V was pared by 6 bases and J by 7 bases, with 17 bases of the junction left unmatched. The CDR3 is made up of 15 amino acids. CDR1 is SQVTM and CDR2 is ANQGSEA in the germline V gene. CDR3 in DNA: TGCAGCGTCCGGGGGGGGGTGGACTCCTACAATGAGCAGTACTTC. Encoded protein: CSVRGGVDSYNEQYF.

Of note for this clonotype: A much larger clone is a single base away; this may be a read error. V and J are TRBV24-1 and TRBJ2-1; the match to TRBD1 covers 7 bases. The CDR3 totals 15 residues. Germline V gene lookup returns CDR1 KGHDR and CDR2 SFDVKD. V shed 7 bases, J shed 9 bases, and the junction held 14 bases outside the gene matches. CDR3 in amino acids: CATRNGAGGSIEQFF. Written as DNA, the CDR3 is TGTGCCACCAGAAATGGGGCAGGGGGTTCAATTGAGCAGTTCTTC.

This chain joins TRBV6-2 or TRBV6-3 and TRBJ2-3, with 7 bases that match TRBD2. Germline CDR1 is MNHEY and CDR2 is SVGEGT. This CDR3 is built from 13 residues. V lost 8 bases to trimming and J lost 1 base; unmatched junction nucleotides: 3. The CDR3 region has the DNA TGTGCCAGCGGGGGGGGTCGCACAGATACGCAGTATTTT. This translates into CASGGGRTDTQYF.

In its sample, this clonotype was seen many times. J is TRBJ1-2 and V is TRBV5-4; 10 nucleotides align to TRBD1. CDR1 and CDR2 (germline): SGHNT, YYREEE (reference sequence). The CDR3 contains 15 residues. V shed 4 bases and J 6 bases; nucleotides not matched to a gene: 9. CDR3 region: CASSPNPGQGNGYTF. CDR3 nucleotides: TGTGCCAGCAGCCCCAACCCGGGACAGGGGAATGGCTACACCTTC.

This clonotype was counted ten times or more. The chain joins TRBV11-2 to TRBJ2-7; TRBD2 agrees at 11 bases. CDR3 length equals 16 residues. Trimming removed 6 bases from V and 5 bases from J; junction bases left unmatched: 12. Germline V gene sequence: CDR1 SGHAT, CDR2 FQNNGV. The CDR3 protein is CASRPLSSGRIHEQYF. The DNA for the CDR3 is TGTGCCAGCAGACCTCTTTCTAGCGGGAGGATCCACGAGCAGTACTTC.

This clonotype was found many times. The CDR3 here is CASSFGGYEQFF. The DNA of the CDR3 is TGTGCCAGCAGCTTCGGGGGCTATGAGCAGTTCTTC. The chain couples TRBV7-9 to TRBJ2-1, with D tentatively TRBD1 or TRBD2 (6 bases each). Germline-derived CDR1 and CDR2 are SEHNR and FQNEAQ (reference sequence). V lost 3 bases and J 8 bases, leaving 8 bases between the germline ends. CDR3 length equals 12 residues.

Only a few counts were recorded for this clonotype. The chain joins TRBV20-1 to TRBJ1-6; TRBD1 matches 9 bases. The CDR3 has 15 residues. J gave up 9 bases and V 4 bases, and 10 bases lay outside the gene matches. The germline CDR1 and CDR2 sequences are DFQATT and SNEGSKA (reference sequence). CDR3 protein: CSANFRQGESSPLHF. The CDR3 DNA reads as TGCAGTGCTAACTTCCGACAGGGGGAAAGTTCACCCCTCCACTTT.

This clonotype has just a few counts. This chain uses TRBV12-3 or TRBV12-4 with TRBJ2-3, with 7 nucleotides matching TRBD1. Trimming cost V 5 bases and J 0 bases; bases outside gene matches: 11. CDR3 length: 17 residues. This CDR3 is CASSPRQGCRSTDTQYF. The CDR3 nucleotides are TGTGCCAGCAGTCCCCGACAGGGCTGTAGAAGCACAGATACGCAGTATTTT.

The chain combines TRBV7-8 with TRBJ2-4; 8 bases match TRBD1. Trimming removed 4 bases from V and 6 bases from J; junction bases left unmatched: 11. Germline CDR1 SGHVS, CDR2 FQNEAQ. The CDR3 spans 16 residues. The CDR3 DNA sequence: TGTGCCAGCAGCTCCACCCGGACAGGGAAGGGAAACATTCAGTACTTC. Protein product: CASSSTRTGKGNIQYF.

This clonotype was recorded a few times. The rearrangement uses TRBV5-1 and TRBJ1-1; tentative D call: TRBD1 (6 bases). V dropped 7 bases and J dropped 3 bases, with 22 bases sitting between them. CDR1 and CDR2 (germline): SGHRS, YFSETQ. CDR3 length: 16 residues. The CDR3 protein is CASSAKGGARDTEAFF. The CDR3 coding sequence is TGCGCCAGCTCCGCAAAAGGGGGGGCAAGGGACACTGAAGCTTTCTTT.

This chain connects TRBV5-1 to TRBJ2-1; 9 bases are shared with TRBD1. There are 15 residues in the CDR3. Losses at the gene ends were 5 bases for V and 5 bases for J; bases not matched to a gene: 8. Germline V gives CDR1 SGHRS, CDR2 YFSETQ. CDR3 nucleotides: TGCGCCAGCAGGGAGGGGACAGGGTGGAACAATGAGCAGTTCTTC. This encodes CASREGTGWNNEQFF.

Points on this clonotype: A much more abundant neighbour one base away suggests this may be a read error. The chain uses TRBV6-5 and TRBJ2-3, with D possibly being TRBD2 (6 bases). From germline, CDR1 is MNHEY and CDR2 SVGAGI. The CDR3 contains 15 residues. CDR3 loop: CASSLRATSIDTQYF. The CDR3 DNA reads as TGTGCCAGCAGTTTGCGGGCCACTAGCATAGATACGCAGTATTTT.